This T cell receptor beta chain appears in the sequencing data of a study of cytomegalovirus exposure and HLA in healthy donors. Trimming left V 4 bases short and J 0 bases short, with 13 bases between. Germline CDR1 reads SQVTM; CDR2 reads ANQGSEA. CDR3 length: 15 residues. Points from the study as a whole: By a later analysis, the bulk of CMV-associated TCR beta chains appeared HLA-restricted. An analysis done earlier found most TCR beta V segments productive about 90% or about 30% of the time.

About this clone: Its antigen is as yet unknown.

The PCR had 60 Vbeta and 13 Jbeta primers. Authors' methods: An analysis that came later counted some 81 million unique TCR beta chains, 9 million to 12 million shared. Data came from immunoSEQ multiplex PCR; TCRdb stores just in-frame clones and leaves some out. That table furnishes V, J and clone size, whereas the DNA furnished D and trimming. The sample consists of some 120,000 clones, more than 60% of them appearing once. V and J are TRBV29-1 and TRBJ2-1; D uncertain. The sequenced sample consisted of PBMCs. The TCR was taken from a woman aged 50 to 65 in good health and CMV-seropositive. CDR3 DNA sequence: TGCAGCGTTGGCGTGAAGTTGAGCTCCTACAATGAGCAGTTCTTC. Its protein product is CSVGVKLSSYNEQFF.